The TCR beta chain under discussion was sequenced for a study of cytotoxic CD8 clonotypes in ibrutinib-treated CLL. Genomic DNA in a quantity of about 2.1 micrograms was derived from cryopreserved PBMCs for TCR beta libraries. Study-wide results and caveats: Sustained-remission and progressing patients diverged in sampling times.

Depth targeted 1 in 200,000 to 1 in 1 million T cells, averaging 10x coverage per clonotype. TCRdb's table, derived via immunoSEQ multiplex PCR, lists solely in-frame clones and lacks some. The table records some 130,000 clones, roughly 90% of them present only once. Note on this clone: No antigen is known for it.

V was trimmed by 5 bases and J by 7 bases, leaving 14 bases between them. Germline V lookup: CDR1 ENHRY, CDR2 SYGVKD. This CDR3 spans 13 amino acids. The TCR sequence derives from a human donor with chronic lymphocytic leukemia. This chain connects TRBV10-3 to TRBJ1-2; D remains ambiguous. The sample consisted of PBMCs, taken after 12 months of ibrutinib treatment. Written as DNA, the CDR3 is TGTGCCATCAGTTCGGACCCGGAGGTTGGCTACACCTTC. The encoded protein is CAISSDPEVGYTF.